This note documents a single T cell receptor beta chain sequence. There is no known antigen for this receptor. The record has no base qualities; no much larger clone is one base away. Sequencing instrument: Illumina HiSeq 1500. TCRdb trimmed the raw reads at Q25, called clones with MiXCR and kept productive beta chains. CDR3 protein sequences are deduplicated, and each keeps its most common genes and DNA. Present in this sample are hundreds of thousands of distinct CDR3 sequences, 20% to 25% of which were seen just once. Jointly, the top ten make up 8% of the sample. The entry originates in a study of T cell repertoires in cytomegalovirus infection (dated by TCRdb to about 2019). About the investigation overall: Donor HLA type was relevant to the analysis, because carriage of CMV infection together with the matching HLA type was indicated by public TCR beta signatures. The paper as a whole reports these results and caveats: The ex vivo response was dominated by HLA-C-restricted CMV-specific TCR beta clonotypes, and the single most frequent clonotype in two of eight donors was supplied by these HLA-C-restricted clonotypes. In both this cohort and an independent roughly 350-donor cohort, the cumulative frequency of public TCR beta family members distinguished carriers of CMV infection plus the relevant HLA type.

Trimming at the junction amounts to 2 bases on V and 2 bases on J, and the germline ends lie 14 bases apart. Reading the germline V gene (reference sequence) gives CDR1 SGHKS and CDR2 YYEKEE. Measured from the cysteine to the phenylalanine, the CDR3 is 15 residues long. The entry retains the CDR3 DNA only, 45 bases that are in frame from base 1. The sample was CD8+ T cells from PBMCs. This receptor was obtained from a human donor in good health (CMV status not recorded). Some clones in this sample may be carry-over from other donors' samples. In this chain, TRBV5-5 is recombined with TRBJ2-7, with TRBD1 tentatively as D gene (6 bases match). The base sequence is TGTGCCAGCAGCTTCGCTACTCGACAGGCCTACGAGCAGTACTTC. Translated, this is CASSFATRQAYEQYF.